The source of this TCR beta chain is a study of T cell responses to AZD1222 COVID-19 vaccine. Study background: It was second doses at about 4 or about 12 weeks that were pooled.

Study-wide findings and caveats: Donors were chiefly white British, with a greater number of females, and clonal diversity was perhaps underestimated. Sampled repertoires all dated from after the peak T cell response. The study reported that nearly half of spike-specific TCRs target unmutated variant regions.

Here immunoSEQ multiplex PCR was the method, and the copy in TCRdb shows in-frame clones only, minus some. The repertoire holds some 130,000 clones, with 75% to 90% as singletons. The table lists this clone with a few counts. What it binds is unknown. The sequencing used peripheral blood, collected on day 0 of AZD1222 vaccination. This receptor was identified in an adult in good health.

Written as DNA, the CDR3 is TGTGCCAGCAAGGAAGGGACCAACACCGGGGAGCTGTTTTTT. Translating it yields CASKEGTNTGELFF. V gene TRBV7-9 combines with J gene TRBJ2-2; D assignment may be TRBD1 or TRBD2 (5 bases each). The CDR3 is 14 residues long. V lost 7 bases and J 2 bases, leaving 11 bases between the germline ends. Germline V CDR1 and CDR2: SEHNR, FQNEAQ (reference sequence).